This T cell receptor (beta chain) comes out of a study of T cell repertoires in cytomegalovirus infection (dated 2019 in TCRdb). In the study overall: Alongside well-studied HLA-B-restricted epitopes, the peptide stimulations were aimed at recently identified HLA-C-restricted CMV epitopes, whose presentation resists viral immunomodulation. Because public TCR beta signatures pointed to carriage of CMV infection together with the matching HLA type, the HLA type of each donor mattered for the analysis.

In light of the paper, this sample's treatment or condition label describes: in vitro stimulation with specific CMV peptide epitopes to enrich CMV-specific T cells. These reads were obtained on an Illumina HiSeq 1500. The public reads were reprocessed in TCRdb via fastp at Q25 and MiXCR, keeping in-frame beta chains. Rows matching on CDR3 protein sequence are summarized as one entry with the most common DNA and genes. In this sample the table shows about 890,000 distinct CDR3 sequences, approximately 31% of which occur a single time. The ten largest make up roughly 13% of the sample. Cut back by 6 bases and 6 bases, the V and J ends lie 22 bases apart. Spanning cysteine to phenylalanine, the CDR3 consists of 16 amino acids. Just the 48-base CDR3 DNA is kept, in frame starting at base 1. CDR1 and CDR2 were assigned from the germline V gene as KGHSH and LQKENI. In the case of this clonotype: Which antigen it targets is not known. No base-level quality is on record; no much larger clone is a single base apart.

General study outcomes and caveats: In both this cohort and an independent cohort of 352 donors, the cumulative frequency of public TCR beta family members distinguished carriers of CMV infection plus the relevant HLA type. In the ex vivo response, HLA-C-restricted CMV-specific TCR beta clonotypes were dominant, and in two of eight donors the single most frequent clonotype came from this HLA-C-restricted group.

The input for sequencing was cultured CD8+ T cells from PBMCs, taken from culture after CMV antigen stimulation. This sequence uses TRBV18 and TRBJ2-3, with no D gene named confidently. The sequence derives from a human donor in good health (CMV status not recorded). Some clones in this sample may be carry-over from other donors' samples. The DNA sequence reads TGTGCCAGCTCGCCGCAAAGCTCTAGACCGGCGGATACGCAGTATTTT. This is translated as CASSPQSSRPADTQYF.